This TCR beta chain was captured in a study of shared clonotypes between healthy human individuals (dated by TCRdb to 2018 to 2020). Looking at the study overall: The cohort comprised two women and three men aged 18 to 49 years. Per donor, three plates each were used for CD4 naive and CD4 memory, two for CD8 naive, and one for CD8 memory. To estimate repertoire size and how much clonotype sharing occurs between individuals, the study deeply sequenced the blood TCR repertoires of about five healthy adults. To increase sequencing depth and limit assay-specific biases, TCR repertoire library preparation and sequencing were carried out by different laboratories using diverse techniques. Between about 0.9 and 9 billion PBMCs per donor were obtained by leukapheresis.

Using the deep immunoSEQ assay, multiplex PCR amplified TCR CDR3 regions from genomic DNA. Genomic DNA extracted from each cell subset was distributed evenly over all wells of several immunoSEQ 96-well plates, and each plate served as one replicate. For sorted subsets, each replicate PCR was loaded with 200 ng genomic DNA, equivalent to about 30,000 T cell genomes. The purified libraries were quantified using a Qubit 3.0 fluorometer, sized with a Bioanalyzer 2100, and then quantified again using the KAPA Library Quantification kit. Each immunoSEQ 96-well plate was sequenced on its own single-read 150-cycle Illumina NextSeq 550 flow cell. The study's processing was this. The immunoSEQ output contained only junctional sequences without quality scores, so filtering could not match that applied to full-length reads. To assign V/J genes and CDR3, sequences were annotated using PyIR, a Python wrapper for IgBLAST v1.9, with IMGT germline references. Any read was removed if the V/J assignment was weak (E-value above 1e-6), the CDR3 was missing, or the read contained stop codons, out-of-frame junctions, or ambiguous translated residues. A V3J clonotype was defined by an identical inferred V gene, J gene, and CDR3 amino acid sequence. Percentage overlap between repertoires was computed as shared unique clonotypes divided by the size of the smaller repertoire. RTK rarefaction, the Chao1 estimator, and Recon v2.1 estimates of unobserved clonotypes were used to assess repertoire richness. OLGA was used to compute generation probabilities for all TCRbeta clonotypes that the gDNA method yielded from a few donors. TCRdb's version of the immuneACCESS table is confined to in-frame rearrangements and falls short of the full clone set. An unresolved V gene accounts for under half of the shortfall where checked; the remainder is of unknown origin. The D gene and trimming were derived from the DNA, and the V and J assignments and clone size from that table. Present in this sample are some 900,000 clones, approximately 80% of which were seen just once. Around 1.4% of the sample is in the top ten clones.

A note on this clone: Its antigen remains unidentified. Base qualities are not recorded, but no much larger clone differs from it by a single base.

Healthy HIV-negative adults with no recently reported acute infections or vaccinations were included as donors. Every donor was a Caucasian adult residing in Nashville, Tennessee, USA. CD4+ T cells were enriched by magnetic negative selection; naive cells were then positively selected on CD45RA, and the negative fraction formed the memory subset. After blood collection by leukapheresis, PBMCs were isolated using Ficoll-Histopaque density gradient centrifugation and then cryopreserved in the vapor phase of liquid nitrogen. Purity and quantity of every magnetically sorted T cell population were checked by analytical flow cytometry. From each sorted fraction, genomic DNA was isolated and quantified by UV absorbance on a Nanodrop 2000c. Overall results and qualifications from the work: Naive subsets generally had larger estimated clonotype richness than memory subsets. Pairwise subsampling indicated that sequencing depth was expected to affect the degree of clonotype sharing among donors. Sampling was limited to blood, and TCR repertoires in tissue likely differ from TCR repertoires in blood. Sharing across four donors was observed for about 5% of naive CD4, less than 4% of naive CD8, roughly 2.3% of memory CD4, and 0.4% of memory CD8 clonotypes. Higher generation probabilities were observed for clonotypes shared by all four sorted-subset donors than for non-shared clonotypes. Rarefaction of sorted-subset datasets indicated incomplete sequencing despite the large sequencing depth. The genetic and exposure-history diversity represented was limited by the small number of donors.

From the germline V gene (reference sequence), CDR1 is SEHNR and CDR2 is FQNEAQ. Counted from cysteine to phenylalanine, this CDR3 has 18 amino acids. Only the CDR3 region is kept as DNA, spanning 54 bases read in frame from base 1. V and J are trimmed by 4 bases and 6 bases, and the gene matches miss 18 bases of the junction. The chain was built from TRBV7-9 and TRBJ1-5, and TRBD1 matches 7 of the central bases. The source is a man aged 18 to 30 in good health. Sequencing input: memory CD4+ T cells sorted from blood. The cell subset or site tag for this specimen amounts to: CD45RA-negative fraction. The CDR3 reads CASSYDDGWTGYGQPQHF. Read as DNA, the sequence is TGTGCCAGCAGCTATGACGACGGGTGGACAGGCTACGGTCAGCCCCAGCATTTT.